The rows below give T cell receptor beta chains drawn from one sample of a study of blood T cell repertoires in COVID-19. TCRdb's table, derived via immunoSEQ multiplex PCR, lists solely in-frame clones and lacks some. The repertoire holds under 250,000 clones, about four fifths seen once, with about 8.9% in the top ten. The sequenced material came from peripheral blood. These receptors were obtained from a man older than 75 with acute or convalescent COVID-19. The CDR3 runs from the conserved cysteine through the conserved F or W. The D gene is left open where the match is weak. Size tells how often a clone was seen (once, few, many) or the class of an expanded clone, and some rows leave it out.

TRBV7-2	TRBJ1-1	TRBD1	once	CASSRPPPGGTEAFF	TGTGCCAGCAGCCGTCCACCACCAGGGGGCACTGAAGCTTTCTTT
TRBV29-1	TRBJ1-3	-	few	CSVGPSFTPRNTIYF	TGCAGCGTTGGACCCTCGTTTACCCCCAGGAACACCATATATTTT
TRBV5-1	TRBJ1-2	TRBD1	once	CASVPGTGKFGYTF	TGCGCCAGCGTACCCGGGACAGGGAAGTTCGGCTACACCTTC
TRBV7-9	TRBJ2-6	-	few	CASSPHWGGGISGANVLTF	TGTGCCAGCAGCCCCCACTGGGGGGGCGGAATTTCTGGGGCCAACGTCCTGACTTTC
TRBV28	TRBJ1-5	TRBD1	-	CASSRDRGSYSNQPQHF	TGTGCCAGCAGCCGGGACAGGGGGAGTTATAGCAATCAGCCCCAGCATTTT
TRBV2	TRBJ2-7	-	-	CASSVGYEQYF	TGTGCCAGCAGTGTCGGCTACGAGCAGTACTTC
TRBV7-6	TRBJ2-7	-	-	CASSAQGYEQYF	TGTGCCAGCAGCGCTCAGGGATACGAGCAGTACTTC
TRBV3-1/TRBV3-2	TRBJ2-5	-	-	CASSPSSAGPWETQYF	TGTGCCAGCTCTCCCTCCTCGGCGGGGCCGTGGGAGACCCAGTACTTC
TRBV9	TRBJ2-2	-	-	CASSVRTPAAFNTGELFF	TGTGCCAGCAGCGTTCGGACCCCAGCGGCGTTTAACACCGGGGAGCTGTTTTTT
TRBV5-4	TRBJ2-3	TRBD1	-	CASSSDRYTQYF	TGTGCCAGCAGCTCGGACAGGTATACGCAGTATTTT
TRBV2	TRBJ1-1	-	-	CASSEALRGEAFF	TGTGCCAGCAGTGAAGCGCTTCGGGGGGAAGCTTTCTTT
TRBV13	TRBJ1-2	TRBD1	few	CASSLGMSMGQGDYGYTF	TGTGCCAGCAGCTTAGGCATGTCTATGGGACAGGGGGACTATGGCTACACCTTC
TRBV19	TRBJ2-5	TRBD1	once	CASTGIRGRQETQYF	TGTGCCAGTACCGGGATCAGGGGGCGGCAAGAGACCCAGTACTTC
TRBV24-1	TRBJ2-5	TRBD2	-	CATSDTLAGAGETQYF	TGTGCCACCAGTGATACCCTGGCGGGAGCGGGGGAGACCCAGTACTTC
TRBV19	TRBJ2-1	-	-	CASTKRGGNNEQFF	TGTGCCAGTACCAAACGGGGTGGAAACAATGAGCAGTTCTTC
TRBV6-1	TRBJ2-1	-	-	CASSDPNRQGSSYNEQFF	TGTGCCAGCAGTGATCCCAACCGTCAGGGGTCATCCTACAATGAGCAGTTCTTC
TRBV7-2	TRBJ2-7	TRBD1	once	CASSSDRGYEQYF	TGTGCCAGCAGCTCCGACAGGGGGTACGAGCAGTACTTC
TRBV5-6	TRBJ2-2	TRBD2	-	CASSFSVQRGGGAGELFF	TGTGCCAGCAGCTTTTCGGTACAGCGGGGCGGTGGCGCCGGGGAGCTGTTTTTT
TRBV2	TRBJ1-1	-	-	CASSVEGSSEAFF	TGTGCCAGCAGTGTGGAGGGCTCGAGTGAAGCTTTCTTT
TRBV7-3	TRBJ2-1	-	once	CASSPQPSGNEQFF	TGTGCCAGCAGCCCCCAACCCAGCGGCAATGAGCAGTTCTTC
TRBV7-9	TRBJ1-6	-	-	CASSLADFSPLHF	TGTGCCAGCAGCTTAGCCGACTTTTCACCCCTCCACTTT
TRBV24-1	TRBJ1-2	TRBD1	-	CATSDSTGGNLNYGYTF	TGTGCCACCAGTGATTCGACAGGGGGCAATCTTAACTATGGCTACACCTTC
TRBV19	TRBJ1-5	-	-	CASTTVGAGQPQHF	TGTGCCAGTACCACTGTAGGGGCCGGGCAGCCCCAGCATTTT
TRBV28	TRBJ1-4	TRBD1	-	CASSEGQVREKLFF	TGTGCCAGCAGCGAAGGACAGGTCCGGGAAAAACTGTTTTTT
TRBV4-1	TRBJ2-5	-	-	CASSQEAGAGTGLTQYF	TGCGCCAGCAGCCAAGAAGCAGGCGCAGGGACCGGACTAACCCAGTACTTC
TRBV15	TRBJ1-6	TRBD1	-	CATSPGGGDNSPLHF	TGTGCCACCAGTCCAGGGGGAGGAGATAATTCACCCCTCCACTTT
TRBV10-2	TRBJ1-2	TRBD1	-	CASTRDRSNYGYTF	TGCGCCAGTACCCGGGACAGGAGTAACTATGGCTACACCTTC
TRBV5-4	TRBJ1-2	-	-	CASSLPGDYGYTF	TGTGCCAGCAGCTTGCCAGGGGACTATGGCTACACCTTC
TRBV6-2/TRBV6-3	TRBJ1-5	-	few	CASSYRGNGQPQHF	TGTGCCAGCAGTTACAGGGGCAACGGTCAGCCCCAGCATTTT
TRBV4-1	TRBJ1-1	TRBD1	few	CASSPSGGLNTEAFF	TGCGCCAGCAGCCCTTCAGGGGGCCTGAACACTGAAGCTTTCTTT
TRBV5-1	TRBJ2-7	TRBD1	-	CASSVSSGQGIQNEQYF	TGCGCCAGCAGCGTTAGCTCGGGACAGGGTATCCAGAACGAGCAGTACTTC
TRBV7-2	TRBJ1-2	TRBD1	few	CASSFGTANYGYTF	TGTGCCAGCAGCTTCGGGACAGCGAACTATGGCTACACCTTC
TRBV11-2	TRBJ2-7	TRBD1	-	CASSFGTGPWEQYF	TGTGCCAGCAGCTTTGGGACAGGGCCGTGGGAGCAGTACTTC
TRBV7-8	TRBJ2-7	-	-	CASSLEETRTVEQYF	TGTGCCAGCAGCTTAGAAGAGACCCGGACAGTCGAGCAGTACTTC
TRBV19	TRBJ1-5	-	-	CASSTTLYSNQPQHF	TGTGCCAGTAGTACTACTCTTTATAGCAATCAGCCCCAGCATTTT
TRBV5-1	TRBJ2-7	TRBD2	once	CASSFGLVSTYEQYF	TGCGCCAGCAGCTTCGGACTAGTCTCGACCTACGAGCAGTACTTC
TRBV7-3	TRBJ2-3	TRBD2	-	CASSYLAGFTDTQYF	TGTGCCAGCAGCTATCTAGCGGGTTTCACAGATACGCAGTATTTT
TRBV4-1	TRBJ2-7	-	-	CASSQVLALPSYEQYF	TGCGCCAGCAGCCAAGTCTTGGCCCTTCCCTCCTACGAGCAGTACTTC
TRBV30	TRBJ1-6	TRBD1	few	CAWSGQGNSPLHF	TGTGCCTGGTCGGGACAGGGTAATTCACCCCTCCACTTT
TRBV6-1	TRBJ1-6	-	few	CASSEAPGGNSPLHF	TGTGCCAGCAGTGAAGCGCCTGGGGGGAATTCACCCCTCCACTTT
TRBV25-1	TRBJ2-2	-	-	CAVRRNTGELFF	TGTGCCGTCAGGCGGAACACCGGGGAGCTGTTTTTT
TRBV3-1/TRBV3-2	TRBJ2-1	-	-	CASSQVLAPFQQFF	TGTGCCAGCAGCCAAGTACTAGCCCCGTTTCAGCAGTTCTTC
TRBV5-5	TRBJ1-1	-	-	CASSPMTVNTEAFF	TGTGCCAGCAGCCCTATGACAGTCAACACTGAAGCTTTCTTT
TRBV28	TRBJ1-5	-	-	CASSLNQPQHF	TGTGCCAGCAGCCTTAATCAGCCCCAGCATTTT
TRBV11-2	TRBJ2-7	-	-	CASSLGFGAASSYEQYF	TGTGCCAGCAGCTTAGGTTTCGGAGCGGCTAGCTCCTACGAGCAGTACTTC
TRBV24-1	TRBJ2-1	TRBD1	-	CATRGDRVGDNEQFF	TGTGCCACCAGGGGGGACAGGGTTGGGGACAATGAGCAGTTCTTC
TRBV6-5	TRBJ1-2	TRBD1	-	CASSYSGRGLGGYTF	TGTGCCAGCAGTTACTCGGGCAGGGGGCTAGGAGGCTACACCTTC
TRBV6-4	TRBJ1-6	-	-	CASRDGQYNSPLHF	TGTGCCAGCAGGGACGGACAGTATAATTCACCCCTCCACTTT
TRBV11-2	TRBJ1-1	-	-	CASSQSWALEAFF	TGTGCCAGCAGTCAATCCTGGGCACTCGAAGCTTTCTTT
TRBV6-6	TRBJ2-1	TRBD2	-	CASTSAGLSYNEQFF	TGTGCCAGCACCTCAGCGGGACTCTCCTACAATGAGCAGTTCTTC
TRBV5-1	TRBJ2-5	TRBD1	-	CASSLGQGARETQYF	TGCGCCAGCAGCTTGGGGCAGGGGGCTCGGGAGACCCAGTACTTC
TRBV27	TRBJ1-3	-	-	CASSLWAGNTIYF	TGTGCCAGCAGTCTCTGGGCCGGAAACACCATATATTTT
TRBV10-2	TRBJ2-7	-	-	CASSDPRGQSSSYEQYF	TGCGCCAGCAGTGACCCCCGCGGACAGTCAAGCTCCTACGAGCAGTACTTC
TRBV24-1	TRBJ2-1	-	-	CATSDFAGRYNEQFF	TGTGCCACCAGTGATTTTGCGGGACGTTACAATGAGCAGTTCTTC
TRBV9	TRBJ1-2	TRBD1	-	CASSAPGTGRGYTF	TGTGCCAGCAGCGCCCCCGGGACAGGGAGAGGCTACACCTTC
TRBV27	TRBJ1-1	-	once	CASSLSIGGVTEAFF	TGTGCCAGCAGTTTATCGATTGGCGGGGTAACTGAAGCTTTCTTT
TRBV4-1	TRBJ2-7	TRBD1	few	CASSPYGAGTGFYEQYF	TGCGCCAGCAGCCCGTATGGCGCCGGGACAGGGTTCTACGAGCAGTACTTC
TRBV19	TRBJ2-7	TRBD1	few	CASSTPGQGSYEQYF	TGTGCCAGTAGTACCCCGGGACAGGGATCCTACGAGCAGTACTTC
TRBV28	TRBJ1-4	TRBD1	-	CASSSYRGQGEKLFF	TGTGCCAGCAGTTCCTACAGGGGGCAGGGAGAAAAACTGTTTTTT